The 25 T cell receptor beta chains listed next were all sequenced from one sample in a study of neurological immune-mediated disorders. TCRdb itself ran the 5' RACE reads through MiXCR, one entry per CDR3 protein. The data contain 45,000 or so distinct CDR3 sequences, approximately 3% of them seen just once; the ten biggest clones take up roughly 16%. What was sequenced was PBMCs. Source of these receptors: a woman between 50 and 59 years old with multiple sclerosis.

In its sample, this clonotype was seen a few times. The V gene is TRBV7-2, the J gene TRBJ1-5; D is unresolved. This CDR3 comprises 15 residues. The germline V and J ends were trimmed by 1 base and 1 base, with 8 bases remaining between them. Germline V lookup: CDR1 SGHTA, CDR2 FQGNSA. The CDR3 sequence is CASSLVVSSNQPQHF. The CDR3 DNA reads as TGTGCCAGCAGCTTAGTTGTTTCGAGCAATCAGCCCCAGCATTTT.

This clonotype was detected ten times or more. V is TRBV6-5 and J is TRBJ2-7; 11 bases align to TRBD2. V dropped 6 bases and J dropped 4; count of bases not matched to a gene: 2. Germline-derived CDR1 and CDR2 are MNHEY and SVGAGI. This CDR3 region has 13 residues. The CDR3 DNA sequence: TGTGCCAGCAGGCTAGCGGGAGGATACGAGCAGTACTTC. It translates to CASRLAGGYEQYF.

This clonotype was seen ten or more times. The CDR3 bases are TGCGCCAGCAGGGGGGCCGTCGATGTTGCAGGCTACACCTTC. Residues: CASRGAVDVAGYTF. The chain uses TRBV5-1 and TRBJ1-2; a possible D gene is TRBD1 (6 bases). The V and J ends lost 5 bases and 8 bases respectively, with 19 bases between them. In germline, CDR1 is SGHRS, CDR2 YFSETQ. The CDR3 length is 14 residues.

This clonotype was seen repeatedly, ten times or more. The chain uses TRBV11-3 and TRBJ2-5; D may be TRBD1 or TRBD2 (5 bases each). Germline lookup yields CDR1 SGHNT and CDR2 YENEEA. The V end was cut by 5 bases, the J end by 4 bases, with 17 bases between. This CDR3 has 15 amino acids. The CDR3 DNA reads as TGTGCCAGCAGCCTCCTAGGGGTTCGGGGAGAGACCCAGTACTTC. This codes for CASSLLGVRGETQYF.

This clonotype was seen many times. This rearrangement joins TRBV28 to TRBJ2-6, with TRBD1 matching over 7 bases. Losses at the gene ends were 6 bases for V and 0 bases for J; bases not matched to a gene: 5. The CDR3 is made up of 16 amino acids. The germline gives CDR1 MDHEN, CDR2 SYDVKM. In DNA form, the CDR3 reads TGTGCCAGCAGGCAGACAGGGTACTCTGGGGCCAACGTCCTGACTTTC. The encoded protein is CASRQTGYSGANVLTF.

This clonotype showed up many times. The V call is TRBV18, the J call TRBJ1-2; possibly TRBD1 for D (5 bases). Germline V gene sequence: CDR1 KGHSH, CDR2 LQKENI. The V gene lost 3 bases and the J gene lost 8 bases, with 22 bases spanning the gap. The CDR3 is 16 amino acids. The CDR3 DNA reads TGTGCCAGCTCACCCGAAAAGGACACTTCTATGTGGGGCTACACCTTC. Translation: CASSPEKDTSMWGYTF.

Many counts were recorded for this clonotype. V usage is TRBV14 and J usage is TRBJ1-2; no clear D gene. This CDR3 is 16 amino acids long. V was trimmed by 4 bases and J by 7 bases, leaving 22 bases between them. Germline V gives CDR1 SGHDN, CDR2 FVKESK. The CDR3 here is CASSPRLGLDGGGYTF. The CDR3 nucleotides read TGTGCCAGCAGCCCACGCCTCGGCCTGGACGGAGGTGGCTACACCTTC.

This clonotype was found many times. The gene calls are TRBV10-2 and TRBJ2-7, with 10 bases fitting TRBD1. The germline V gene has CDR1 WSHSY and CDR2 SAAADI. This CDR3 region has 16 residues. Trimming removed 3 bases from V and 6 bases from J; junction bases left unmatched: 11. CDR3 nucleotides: TGCGCCAGCAGTGAACGGACAGGGGGTAATCTGGGCGAGCAGTACTTC. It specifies CASSERTGGNLGEQYF.

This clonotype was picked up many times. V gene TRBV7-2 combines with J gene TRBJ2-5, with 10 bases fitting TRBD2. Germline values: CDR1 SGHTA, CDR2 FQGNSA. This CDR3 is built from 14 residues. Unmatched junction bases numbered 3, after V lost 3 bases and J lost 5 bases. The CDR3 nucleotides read TGTGCCAGCAGCTTTTCGACTAGCGGGGAGACCCAGTACTTC. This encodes CASSFSTSGETQYF.

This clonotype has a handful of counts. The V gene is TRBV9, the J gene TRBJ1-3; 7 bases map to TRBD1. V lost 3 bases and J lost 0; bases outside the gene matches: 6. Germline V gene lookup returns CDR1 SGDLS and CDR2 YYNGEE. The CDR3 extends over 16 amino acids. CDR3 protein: CASSDDRVSSGNTIYF. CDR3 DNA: TGTGCCAGCAGCGATGACAGGGTGAGCTCTGGAAACACCATATATTTT.

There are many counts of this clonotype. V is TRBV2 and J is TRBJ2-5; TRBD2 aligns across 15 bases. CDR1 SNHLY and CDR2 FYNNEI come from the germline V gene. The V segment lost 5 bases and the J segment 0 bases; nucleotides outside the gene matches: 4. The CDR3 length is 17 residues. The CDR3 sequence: CASSYGTSGGYQETQYF. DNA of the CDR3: TGTGCCAGCAGTTACGGGACTAGCGGGGGGTACCAAGAGACCCAGTACTTC.

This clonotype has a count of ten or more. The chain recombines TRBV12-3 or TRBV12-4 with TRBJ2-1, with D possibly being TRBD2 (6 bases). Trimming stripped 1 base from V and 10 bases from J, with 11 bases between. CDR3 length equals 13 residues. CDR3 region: CASSLVGGGEQFF. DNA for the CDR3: TGTGCCAGCAGTTTAGTTGGGGGAGGCGAGCAGTTCTTC.

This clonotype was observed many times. This CDR3 reads CASTPTPGTRSKTQYF. CDR3 coding DNA: TGTGCCAGCACTCCGACTCCCGGGACAAGGTCCAAGACCCAGTACTTC. The rearrangement joins TRBV6-1 to TRBJ2-5; D possibly corresponds to TRBD1 (6 bases). The CDR3 loop spans 16 amino acids. Trimming left V 7 bases short and J 6 bases short, with 24 bases between. Germline V gene sequence: CDR1 MNHNS, CDR2 SASEGT.

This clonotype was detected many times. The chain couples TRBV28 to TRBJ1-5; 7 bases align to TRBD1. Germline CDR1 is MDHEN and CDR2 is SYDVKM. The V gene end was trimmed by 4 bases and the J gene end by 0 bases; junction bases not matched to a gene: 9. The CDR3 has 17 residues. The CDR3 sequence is CASSYIGQAYSNQPQHF. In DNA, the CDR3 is TGTGCCAGCAGTTATATTGGACAGGCCTATAGCAATCAGCCCCAGCATTTT. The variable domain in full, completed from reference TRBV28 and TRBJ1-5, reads DVKVTQSSRYLVKRTGEKVFLECVQDMDHENMFWYRQDPGLGLRLIYFSYDVKMKEKGDIPEGYSVSREKKERFSLILESASTNQTSMYLCASSYIGQAYSNQPQHFGDGTRLSIL.

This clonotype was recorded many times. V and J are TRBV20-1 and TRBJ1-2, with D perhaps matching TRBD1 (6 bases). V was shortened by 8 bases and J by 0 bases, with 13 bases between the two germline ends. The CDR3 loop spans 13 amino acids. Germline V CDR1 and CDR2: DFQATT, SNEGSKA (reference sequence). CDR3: CSPGPGANYGYTF. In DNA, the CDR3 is TGCAGTCCAGGGCCAGGGGCTAACTATGGCTACACCTTC.

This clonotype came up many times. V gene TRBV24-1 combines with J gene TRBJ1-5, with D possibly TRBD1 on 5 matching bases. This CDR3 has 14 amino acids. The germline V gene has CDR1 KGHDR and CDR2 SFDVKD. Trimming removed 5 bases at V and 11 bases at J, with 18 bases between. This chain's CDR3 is CATSGAGQGVAQHF. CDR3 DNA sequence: TGTGCCACCAGTGGCGCGGGGCAGGGAGTGGCCCAGCATTTT.

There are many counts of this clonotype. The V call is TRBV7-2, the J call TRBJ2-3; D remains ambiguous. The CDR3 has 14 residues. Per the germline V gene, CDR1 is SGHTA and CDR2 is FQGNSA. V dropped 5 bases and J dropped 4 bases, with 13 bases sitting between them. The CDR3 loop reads CASSLSPAADTQYF. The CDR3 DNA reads TGTGCCAGCAGCCTTAGCCCGGCCGCAGATACGCAGTATTTT.

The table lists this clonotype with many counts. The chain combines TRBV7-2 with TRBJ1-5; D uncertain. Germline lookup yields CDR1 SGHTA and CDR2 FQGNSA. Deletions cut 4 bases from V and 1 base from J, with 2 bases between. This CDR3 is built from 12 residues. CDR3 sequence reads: CASSWSNQPQHF. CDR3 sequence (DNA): TGTGCCAGCAGCTGGAGCAATCAGCCCCAGCATTTT.

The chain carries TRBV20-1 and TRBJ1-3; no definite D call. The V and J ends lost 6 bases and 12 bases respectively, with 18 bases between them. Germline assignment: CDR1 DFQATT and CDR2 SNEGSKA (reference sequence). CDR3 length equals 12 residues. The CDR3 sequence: CSARFSGKNIYF. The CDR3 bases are TGCAGTGCAAGGTTCTCTGGAAAAAACATATATTTT.

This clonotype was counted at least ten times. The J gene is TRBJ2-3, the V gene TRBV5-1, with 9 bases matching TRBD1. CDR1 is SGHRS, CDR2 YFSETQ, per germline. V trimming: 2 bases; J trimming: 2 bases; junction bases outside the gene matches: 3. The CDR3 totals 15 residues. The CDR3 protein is CASSLWDRDTDTQYF. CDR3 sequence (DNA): TGCGCCAGCAGCTTATGGGACAGGGACACAGATACGCAGTATTTT.

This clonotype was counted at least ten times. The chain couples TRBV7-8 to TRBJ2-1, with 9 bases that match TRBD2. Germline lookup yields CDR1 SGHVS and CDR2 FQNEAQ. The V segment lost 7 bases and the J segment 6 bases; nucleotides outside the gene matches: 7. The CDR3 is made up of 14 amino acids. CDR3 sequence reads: CASNAGGRGNEQFF. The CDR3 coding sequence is TGTGCCAGCAACGCGGGGGGGCGTGGCAATGAGCAGTTCTTC.

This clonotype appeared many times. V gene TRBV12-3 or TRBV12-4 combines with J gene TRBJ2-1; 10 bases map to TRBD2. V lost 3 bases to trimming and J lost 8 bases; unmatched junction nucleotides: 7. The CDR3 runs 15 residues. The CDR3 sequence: CASSLSLAGVDEQFF. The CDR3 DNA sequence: TGTGCCAGCAGTTTGAGCCTAGCGGGAGTGGATGAGCAGTTCTTC.

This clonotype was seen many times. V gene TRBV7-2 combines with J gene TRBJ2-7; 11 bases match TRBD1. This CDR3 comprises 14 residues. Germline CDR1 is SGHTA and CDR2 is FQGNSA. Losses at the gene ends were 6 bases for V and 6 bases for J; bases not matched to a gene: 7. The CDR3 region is CASSRDRGAFEQYF. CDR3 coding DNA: TGTGCCAGCAGTCGGGACAGGGGGGCTTTCGAGCAGTACTTC.

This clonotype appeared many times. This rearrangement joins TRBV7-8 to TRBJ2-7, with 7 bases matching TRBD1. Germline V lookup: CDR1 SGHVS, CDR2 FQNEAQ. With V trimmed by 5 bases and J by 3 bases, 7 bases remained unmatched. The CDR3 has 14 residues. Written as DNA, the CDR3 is TGTGCCAGCAGCCCCCTGGGACAGATCTACGAGCAGTACTTC. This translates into CASSPLGQIYEQYF.

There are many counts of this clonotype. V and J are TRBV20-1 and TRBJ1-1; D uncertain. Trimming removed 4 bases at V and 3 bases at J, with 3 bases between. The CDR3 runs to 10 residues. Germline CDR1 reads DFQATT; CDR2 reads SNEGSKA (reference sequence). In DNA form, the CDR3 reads TGCAGTGCTAAACACACTGAAGCTTTCTTT. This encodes CSAKHTEAFF.